Below are 30 T cell receptor beta chains sequenced from a single sample in a study of PD-1 blockade in classical Hodgkin lymphoma. The method was immunoSEQ multiplex PCR; TCRdb's version includes in-frame clones alone and lacks a portion of them. The table includes some 45,000 clones, roughly 78% detected once. Stated time point: cycle 4 day 1 (C4D1), after five to seven weeks of nivolumab. Each patient experienced a relapse that followed autologous stem cell transplantation, and brentuximab vedotin exposure varied. This sample comprised peripheral blood mononuclear cells (PBMCs), obtained before the fourth cycle of nivolumab. These receptors all stem from a human donor with classical Hodgkin lymphoma.

As for this clone: At one boundary the junction diverges from the germline segment, which might be a read error. J is TRBJ2-7 and V is TRBV7-7; D perhaps matches TRBD1 (6 bases). Germline CDR1 SSHAT, CDR2 FNYEAQ (reference sequence). This CDR3 spans 13 amino acids. The CDR3 DNA reads as TGTGCTAGCAGCTTAGACAGGAGCTACGAGCAGTACTTC. Its protein is CASSLDRSYEQYF.

The chain has TRBV6-6 and TRBJ2-1; 14 nucleotides align to TRBD2. This CDR3 region has 16 residues. Germline loops: CDR1 MNHNY, CDR2 SVGAGI (reference sequence). With 6 bases clipped from V and 4 bases from J, the junction kept 5 bases outside the gene matches. CDR3 protein: CASRRTSGGSYNEQFF. As DNA, the CDR3 is TGTGCCAGCAGAAGGACTAGCGGGGGGTCATACAATGAGCAGTTCTTC.

The chain carries TRBV7-8 and TRBJ2-5; TRBD1 is a possible D gene (7 bases). CDR1 and CDR2 from the germline V gene are SGHVS and FQNEAQ. V gave up 4 bases and J gave up 5 bases, with 20 bases separating them. The CDR3 loop spans 16 amino acids. The CDR3 region is CASSSTFGGGGETQYF. DNA of the CDR3: TGTGCCAGCAGCTCAACATTCGGAGGAGGGGGCGAGACCCAGTACTTC.

This rearrangement joins TRBV5-1 to TRBJ2-7; D not resolved. CDR1 is SGHRS and CDR2 is YFSETQ in the germline V gene. CDR3 length: 17 amino acids. V lost 1 base and J 0 bases, leaving 17 bases between the germline ends. The CDR3 nucleotides are TGCGCCAGCAGCTTGATTTTCTCAGACCTGAGCTCCTACGAGCAGTACTTC. It encodes CASSLIFSDLSSYEQYF. The variable domain in full, with the rest retrieved from reference TRBV5-1 and TRBJ2-7, is KAGVTQTPRYLIKTRGQQVTLSCSPISGHRSVSWYQQTPGQGLQFLFEYFSETQRNKGNFPGRFSGRQFSNSRSEMNVSTLELGDSALYLCASSLIFSDLSSYEQYFGPGTRLTVT.

A few counts support this clone. The chain couples TRBV7-9 to TRBJ1-2; D perhaps matches TRBD1 (6 bases). Germline V lookup: CDR1 SEHNR, CDR2 FQNEAQ (reference sequence). Trimming stripped 4 bases from V and 1 base from J, with 10 bases between. The CDR3 contains 14 residues. The CDR3 coding sequence is TGTGCCAGCAGCTCGGGGGGCCTTAACTATGGCTACACCTTC. It codes for CASSSGGLNYGYTF.

This clone was seen only once. The chain uses TRBV7-8 and TRBJ2-7; D is uncertain. This CDR3 is built from 14 residues. Trimming removed 0 bases at V and 1 base at J, with 7 bases between. CDR1 SGHVS and CDR2 FQNEAQ come from the germline V gene. Here the CDR3 reads CASSLASGSYEQYF. The CDR3 nucleotides are TGTGCCAGCAGCTTAGCGTCAGGATCCTACGAGCAGTACTTC.

The rearrangement links TRBV14 to TRBJ1-2; D perhaps matches TRBD1 (5 bases). Germline V lookup: CDR1 SGHDN, CDR2 FVKESK. The CDR3 sequence is 14 residues long. Trimming took off 3 bases at V and 4 bases at J, with 12 bases between the two ends. CDR3 amino acids: CASSHILGTYGYTF. The CDR3 region has the DNA TGTGCCAGCAGCCATATTCTGGGGACCTATGGCTACACCTTC.

The J gene is TRBJ1-5, the V gene TRBV11-2, with unresolved D. Trimming removed 2 bases from V and 2 bases from J, with 4 bases in between. There are 13 residues in the CDR3. CDR1 and CDR2 (germline): SGHAT, FQNNGV. The CDR3 protein is CASSLSGNQPQHF. For the CDR3, the DNA is TGTGCCAGCAGCTTATCCGGCAATCAGCCCCAGCATTTT.

The gene calls are TRBV19 and TRBJ2-3; D remains unclear. The length of the CDR3 is 11 residues. V lost 4 bases and J lost 11, with 10 bases in between. CDR1 and CDR2 from the germline V gene are LNHDA and SQIVND (reference sequence). CDR3 coding DNA: TGTGCCAGTAGTACCTACAGACAGCAGTATTTT. This sequence encodes CASSTYRQQYF.

V and J are TRBV2 and TRBJ1-6; D is ambiguous. Germline V gene sequence: CDR1 SNHLY, CDR2 FYNNEI. Trimming cost V 2 bases and J 9 bases, with 14 bases left between them. The CDR3 is made up of 15 amino acids. This CDR3 reads CASSEQGLAGSPLHF. DNA for the CDR3: TGTGCCAGCAGTGAACAAGGGCTAGCGGGTTCACCCCTCCACTTT. The full variable domain, in which reference TRBV2 and TRBJ1-6 provide the parts outside the CDR3, is EPEVTQTPSHQVTQMGQEVILRCVPISNHLYFYWYRQILGQKVEFLVSFYNNEISEKSEIFDDQFSVERPDGSNFTLKIRSTKLEDSAMYFCASSEQGLAGSPLHFGNGTRLTVT.

The rearrangement uses TRBV9 and TRBJ1-4, with 9 bases identical to TRBD1. V was clipped by 0 bases and J by 8 bases; unmatched bases: 5. Germline V gene data show CDR1 as SGDLS and CDR2 as YYNGEE. The CDR3 totals 15 residues. The CDR3 protein is CASSVGDRVDEKLFF. The CDR3 nucleotides read TGTGCCAGCAGCGTAGGGGACAGGGTTGACGAAAAACTGTTTTTT.

This sequence joins TRBV18 and TRBJ1-1; D is unresolved. The germline gives CDR1 KGHSH, CDR2 LQKENI. This CDR3 spans 13 amino acids. Trimming stripped 6 bases from V and 1 base from J, with 9 bases between. DNA for the CDR3: TGTGCCAGCTCGACCGACAAGAACACTGAAGCTTTCTTT. This encodes CASSTDKNTEAFF.

This chain joins TRBV27 and TRBJ1-5; D is unclear. This CDR3 spans 15 amino acids. Germline V lookup: CDR1 MNHEY, CDR2 SMNVEV (reference sequence). With 5 bases removed from V and 5 bases from J, the gap between germline ends came to 16 bases. In DNA form, the CDR3 reads TGTGCCAGCAGTCTCAGTCTCTTAGGTCATCAGCCCCAGCATTTT. This sequence encodes CASSLSLLGHQPQHF.

This chain connects TRBV5-1 to TRBJ2-7; TRBD1 matches 11 bases. Germline CDR1 SGHRS, CDR2 YFSETQ. Trimming took 3 bases from V and 4 from J; bases not matched to a gene: 6. The CDR3 runs to 15 residues. The CDR3 protein is CASSSTGTGGYEQYF. The CDR3 DNA reads TGCGCCAGCAGCTCCACCGGGACAGGGGGGTACGAGCAGTACTTC.

The V call is TRBV9, the J call TRBJ1-1; D gene ambiguous. V gave up 3 bases and J gave up 0 bases, with 15 bases separating them. The V gene's germline CDR1 is SGDLS and CDR2 YYNGEE. The CDR3 is made up of 16 amino acids. CDR3 bases: TGTGCCAGCAGCGCGCGGGGTGACATCATGAACACTGAAGCTTTCTTT. Translating it yields CASSARGDIMNTEAFF. Combining the CDR3 with reference TRBV9 and TRBJ1-1 gives the whole variable domain DSGVTQTPKHLITATGQRVTLRCSPRSGDLSVYWYQQSLDQGLQFLIQYYNGEERAKGNILERFSAQQFPDLHSELNLSSLELGDSALYFCASSARGDIMNTEAFFGQGTRLTVV.

V gene TRBV18 combines with J gene TRBJ2-2; no firm D call. Between the trimmed V and J ends, which lost 3 bases and 6 bases, there was a span of 2 bases. Per the germline V gene, CDR1 is KGHSH and CDR2 is LQKENI. The CDR3 has 11 residues. CDR3 sequence: CASSPPGELFF. CDR3 sequence (DNA): TGTGCCAGCTCACCGCCCGGGGAGCTGTTTTTT.

This chain joins TRBV9 and TRBJ1-4, with unresolved D. In germline, CDR1 is SGDLS, CDR2 YYNGEE. Trimming stripped 0 bases from V and 0 bases from J, with 12 bases between. The CDR3 contains 17 residues. In nucleotides, the CDR3 is TGTGCCAGCAGCGTAGCGGTTGGAGATGCAACTAATGAAAAACTGTTTTTT. Protein sequence: CASSVAVGDATNEKLFF.

This clone has a single count. The rearrangement links TRBV2 to TRBJ2-4; D is unresolved. The germline V and J ends were trimmed by 5 bases and 9 bases, with 14 bases remaining between them. Germline values: CDR1 SNHLY, CDR2 FYNNEI. The CDR3 consists of 13 residues. The CDR3 sequence is CASSPPPPGIQYF. For the CDR3, the DNA is TGTGCCAGCAGTCCCCCTCCCCCCGGCATTCAGTACTTC.

On this clone: Other DNA sequences within the sample encode an identical CDR3. The chain employs TRBV5-4 and TRBJ2-6; D gene ambiguous. Germline V gene lookup returns CDR1 SGHNT and CDR2 YYREEE (reference sequence). The CDR3 loop spans 13 amino acids. Trimming took 1 base from V and 1 from J, leaving 0 bases between them. The CDR3 here is CASSLSGANVLTF. The CDR3 nucleotides are TGTGCCAGCAGCTTGTCTGGGGCCAACGTCCTGACTTTC.

In DNA, the CDR3 is TGCGCCAGCAGCTTGGATCGGAGCGTGGAGCAGTTCTTC. Translated, it gives CASSLDRSVEQFF. The rearrangement uses TRBV5-1 and TRBJ2-1; D ambiguous. Germline V lookup: CDR1 SGHRS, CDR2 YFSETQ. This CDR3 comprises 13 residues. V was clipped by 0 bases and J by 10 bases, with 11 bases between them.

The gene calls are TRBV29-1 and TRBJ2-3; D perhaps matches TRBD1 (7 bases). The germline CDR1 and CDR2 sequences are SQVTM and ANQGSEA. Deletions cut 0 bases from V and 5 bases from J, with 15 bases between. The CDR3 has 15 amino acids. The CDR3 bases are TGCAGCGTTGAAGATGGGACAGTCGGGGGAGATACGCAGTATTTT. This gives the protein CSVEDGTVGGDTQYF.

By sample fraction, this clone is medium-sized. The rearrangement joins TRBV16 to TRBJ1-6, with a tentative D call TRBD1 (5 bases). V was trimmed by 4 bases and J by 8 bases, leaving 18 bases between them. The CDR3 length is 16 residues. CDR1 and CDR2 (germline): KGHSY, FQNENV. CDR3 sequence: CASSLSGGVVYSPLHF. In DNA form, the CDR3 reads TGTGCCAGCAGCCTCTCCGGGGGGGTTGTGTATTCACCCCTCCACTTT.

The chain links TRBV7-9 to TRBJ1-2, with D perhaps matching TRBD1 (5 bases). Germline CDR1 SEHNR, CDR2 FQNEAQ (reference sequence). V shed 4 bases and J shed 8 bases, with 8 bases lying between them. The CDR3 is 11 residues long. The CDR3 reads CASSWGGGYTF. CDR3 DNA: TGTGCCAGCAGCTGGGGGGGAGGCTACACCTTC.

V usage is TRBV11-2 and J usage is TRBJ1-4, with 10 bases matching TRBD1. Germline V lookup: CDR1 SGHAT, CDR2 FQNNGV. CDR3 size: 15 residues. The V gene end was trimmed by 6 bases and the J gene end by 6 bases; junction bases not matched to a gene: 7. CDR3 region: CASRLRTGGYEKLFF. DNA of the CDR3: TGTGCCAGCAGACTTAGGACAGGGGGATATGAAAAACTGTTTTTT.

This sequence joins TRBV19 and TRBJ1-1; D is unclear. V was clipped by 7 bases and J by 5 bases, with 17 bases between them. The CDR3 has 14 residues. The germline CDR1 and CDR2 sequences are LNHDA and SQIVND (reference sequence). The CDR3 sequence: CASIAAGRWTEAFF. DNA of the CDR3: TGTGCCAGTATAGCGGCGGGGAGGTGGACTGAAGCTTTCTTT.

The chain carries TRBV18 and TRBJ1-1; D remains ambiguous. Germline CDR1 reads KGHSH; CDR2 reads LQKENI. V was clipped by 3 bases and J by 10 bases, with 12 bases between them. The length of the CDR3 is 12 residues. The DNA of the CDR3 is TGTGCCAGCTCACCCGTCCAGGACGTAGCTTTCTTT. Its protein is CASSPVQDVAFF.

The rearrangement links TRBV30 to TRBJ1-4; no clear D. V was clipped by 3 bases and J by 8 bases, with 16 bases between them. CDR3 length: 14 residues. Germline V gene lookup returns CDR1 GTSNPN and CDR2 SVGIG (reference sequence). The CDR3 DNA reads TGTGCCTGGAGAGACCCACGAGGAGGCGAAAAACTGTTTTTT. As protein: CAWRDPRGGEKLFF.

The chain joins TRBV9 to TRBJ1-6; D not certain. From germline, CDR1 is SGDLS and CDR2 YYNGEE. The CDR3 sequence is 15 residues long. The V and J ends lost 0 bases and 8 bases respectively, with 12 bases between them. The CDR3 nucleotides are TGTGCCAGCAGCGTAGACAGTTCAAGAGATTCACCCCTCCACTTT. Protein sequence: CASSVDSSRDSPLHF.

V gene TRBV7-2 combines with J gene TRBJ2-1, with D unclear. V was clipped by 3 bases and J by 5 bases, with 2 bases between them. The germline gives CDR1 SGHTA, CDR2 FQGNSA. This CDR3 is 11 amino acids long. CDR3 residues: CASSFHNEQFF. For the CDR3, the DNA is TGTGCCAGCAGCTTCCACAATGAGCAGTTCTTC.

This chain joins TRBV6-6 and TRBJ1-2, with unresolved D. This CDR3 region has 14 residues. Germline loops: CDR1 MNHNY, CDR2 SVGAGI (reference sequence). Trimming cost V 0 bases and J 8 bases, with 13 bases left between them. The CDR3 reads CASSYSAGIGGYTF. As DNA, the CDR3 is TGTGCCAGCAGTTACTCAGCGGGGATCGGCGGCTACACCTTC.